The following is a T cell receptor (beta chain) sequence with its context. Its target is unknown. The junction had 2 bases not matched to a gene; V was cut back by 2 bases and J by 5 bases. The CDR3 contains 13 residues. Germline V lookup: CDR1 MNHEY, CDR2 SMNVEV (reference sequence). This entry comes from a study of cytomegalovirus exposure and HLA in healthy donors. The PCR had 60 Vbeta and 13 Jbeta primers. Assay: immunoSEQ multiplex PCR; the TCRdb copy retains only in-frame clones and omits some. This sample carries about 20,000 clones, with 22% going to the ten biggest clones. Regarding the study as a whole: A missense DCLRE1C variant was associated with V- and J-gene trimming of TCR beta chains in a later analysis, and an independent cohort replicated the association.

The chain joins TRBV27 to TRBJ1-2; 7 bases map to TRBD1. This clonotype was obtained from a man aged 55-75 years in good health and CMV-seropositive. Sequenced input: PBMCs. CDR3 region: CASSLKQGYGYTF. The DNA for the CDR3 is TGTGCCAGCAGTTTAAAACAGGGGTATGGCTACACCTTC.